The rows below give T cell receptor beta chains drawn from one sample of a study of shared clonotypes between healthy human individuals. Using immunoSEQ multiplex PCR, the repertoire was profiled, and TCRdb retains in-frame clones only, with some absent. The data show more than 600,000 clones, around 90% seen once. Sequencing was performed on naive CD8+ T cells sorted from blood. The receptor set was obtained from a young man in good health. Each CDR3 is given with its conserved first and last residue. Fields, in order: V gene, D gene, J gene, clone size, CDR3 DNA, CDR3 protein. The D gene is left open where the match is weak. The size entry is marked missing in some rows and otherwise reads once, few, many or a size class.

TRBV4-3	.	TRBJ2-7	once	TGCGCCAGCAGTAACGGCCCTTCCTACGAGCAGTACTTC	CASSNGPSYEQYF
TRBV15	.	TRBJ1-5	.	TGTGCCACCAGCAGAGATTGGCTGGGGGAGGATCATCAGCCCCAGCATTTT	CATSRDWLGEDHQPQHF
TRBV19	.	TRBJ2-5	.	TGTGCCAGTAGAGGGGGGGTGACCCAGTACTTC	CASRGGVTQYF
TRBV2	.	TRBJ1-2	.	TGTGCCAGCAGTGAAGGAGGGGCGTCTATCTATGGCTACACCTTC	CASSEGGASIYGYTF
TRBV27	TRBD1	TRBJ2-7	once	TGTGCCAGCAGTGACAGGGGTCCCTCCTACGAGCAGTACTTC	CASSDRGPSYEQYF
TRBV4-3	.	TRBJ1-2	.	TGCGCCAGCAGCCAAGGAGTCCCGGGGAACTATGGCTACACCTTC	CASSQGVPGNYGYTF
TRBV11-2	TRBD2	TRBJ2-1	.	TGTGCCAGCACCTCGGGGGCGGGAGGGGCTGAGCAGTTCTTC	CASTSGAGGAEQFF
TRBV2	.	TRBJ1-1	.	TGTGCCACCAGGGTTACCACTGAAGCTTTCTTT	CATRVTTEAFF
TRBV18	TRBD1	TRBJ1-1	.	TGTGCCAGCTCAATGGGGACAGGAGCAAACACTGAAGCTTTCTTT	CASSMGTGANTEAFF
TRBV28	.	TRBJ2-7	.	TGTGCCAGCAGACCCCTCGGGTGGGCGGGCTCCTACGAGCAGTACTTC	CASRPLGWAGSYEQYF
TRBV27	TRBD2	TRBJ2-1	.	TGTGCCAGCAGTTTCTTGGGGGGGGGTAATGAGCAGTTCTTC	CASSFLGGGNEQFF
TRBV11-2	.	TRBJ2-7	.	TGTGCCAGCAGCTTCTCGGGGTCTGCCTACGAGCAGTACTTC	CASSFSGSAYEQYF
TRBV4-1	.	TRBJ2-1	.	TGCGCCAGCAGCCAAGTTAGCGGAACCTACAATGAGCAGTTCTTC	CASSQVSGTYNEQFF
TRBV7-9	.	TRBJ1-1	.	TGTGCCAGCAGCCCCGCCCCTGTTTTATACACTGAAGCTTTCTTT	CASSPAPVLYTEAFF
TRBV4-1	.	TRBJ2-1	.	TGCGCCAGCAGCCAAGCCGGTACATTCAACAATGAGCAGTTCTTC	CASSQAGTFNNEQFF
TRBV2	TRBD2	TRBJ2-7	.	TGTGCCAGCAGTGCCTCCGGCCCGGGACTAGCGGGCTTCGGGTCCTACGAGCAGTACTTC	CASSASGPGLAGFGSYEQYF
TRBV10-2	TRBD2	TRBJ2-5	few	TGCGCCAGCCACGGGACTACCGGACAAGAGACCCAGTACTTC	CASHGTTGQETQYF